This T cell receptor (beta chain) was captured in a study of shared clonotypes between healthy human individuals. Overall study findings and caveats: Incomplete sequencing of sorted subsets was indicated by rarefaction despite large depth.

The CDR3 covers 14 residues. Germline V gene lookup returns CDR1 WSHSY and CDR2 SAAADI. V trimming: 6 bases; J trimming: 2 bases; junction bases outside the gene matches: 3. TCRdb's table, derived via immunoSEQ multiplex PCR, lists solely in-frame clones and lacks some. Of around 2.3 million clones in the sample, around 95% are singletons; the top ten hold 0.1% to 0.15%. Points on this clone: As yet, its antigen is unknown.

Sequenced material: naive CD4+ T cells sorted from blood. Subset defined: CD45RA+ positively selected. The V gene is TRBV10-2, the J gene TRBJ2-5, with 10 positions matching TRBD1. This TCR was recovered from a man aged 18 to 29 in good health. The CDR3 loop is CASRRDRGQETQYF. For the CDR3, the DNA is TGCGCCAGCAGAAGGGACAGGGGACAAGAGACCCAGTACTTC.